The 27 T cell receptor beta chains below were found in one sample sequenced in a study of chemoradiotherapy in HPV16-positive cancers. Generated by immunoSEQ multiplex PCR, the TCRdb table keeps only in-frame clones and is missing some. The repertoire holds 40,000 to 60,000 clones, with under 95% as singletons. The material sequenced was blood, taken from a patient who underwent chemoradiotherapy. The source is a human donor with HPV-associated anogenital cancer.

The rearrangement joins TRBV10-3 to TRBJ2-1; 12 bases match TRBD2. Germline trimming cut 7 bases from V and 8 bases from J; bases unmatched to any gene: 12. The CDR3 is made up of 16 amino acids. CDR1 is ENHRY and CDR2 is SYGVKD in the germline V gene. CDR3 sequence: CAIMGTSGGRTDEQFF. The CDR3 DNA reads TGTGCCATCATGGGAACTAGCGGGGGGCGAACGGATGAGCAGTTCTTC.

This clone was recorded once. The chain has TRBV5-8 and TRBJ2-2, with TRBD2 as a possible D gene (5 bases). CDR1 is SGHTS and CDR2 is YDEGEE in the germline V gene. CDR3 size: 15 residues. Trimming shortened V by 6 bases and J by 1 base, and 13 bases separated the two germline ends. For the CDR3, the DNA is TGTGCCAGCATCCCGGGATATTTGAACACCGGGGAGCTGTTTTTT. Its translation: CASIPGYLNTGELFF.

CDR3 bases: TGTGCCAGCTCGAACAGGGGGCCTACCTACAATGAGCAGTTCTTC. Its translation is CASSNRGPTYNEQFF. This chain uses TRBV18 with TRBJ2-1; 9 bases are shared with TRBD1. The CDR3 sequence is 15 residues long. With V trimmed by 6 bases and J by 2 bases, 5 bases remained unmatched. Looked up from germline, CDR1 is KGHSH and CDR2 is LQKENI. Variable domain in full (rest from reference TRBV18 and TRBJ2-1): NAGVMQNPRHLVRRRGQEARLRCSPMKGHSHVYWYRQLPEEGLKFMVYLQKENIIDESGMPKERFSAEFPKEGPSILRIQQVVRGDSAAYFCASSNRGPTYNEQFFGPGTRLTVL.

In regard to this clone: The same CDR3 can be traced to other DNA sequences in this sample. The chain recombines TRBV15 with TRBJ2-5; 7 bases match TRBD1. This CDR3 is 15 amino acids long. The V segment lost 0 bases and the J segment 5 bases; nucleotides outside the gene matches: 6. CDR1 and CDR2 (germline): LNHNV, YYDKDF (reference sequence). The CDR3, as DNA: TGTGCCACCAGCAGAGATGTCCAGGGGGTTGAGACCCAGTACTTC. Translated: CATSRDVQGVETQYF.

V is TRBV11-2 and J is TRBJ1-2; D is possibly TRBD1 (5 bases). V lost 1 base, J lost 4 bases, and 13 bases lay in between. This CDR3 contains 15 residues. CDR1 and CDR2 from the germline V gene are SGHAT and FQNNGV. The CDR3 region is CASSLASSGTYGYTF. The CDR3 DNA follows: TGTGCCAGCAGCTTAGCAAGTTCAGGGACCTATGGCTACACCTTC.

The chain uses TRBV9 and TRBJ2-3; D perhaps matches TRBD1 (6 bases). This CDR3 is built from 16 residues. V was clipped by 0 bases and J by 3 bases, with 14 bases between them. Germline V gene sequence: CDR1 SGDLS, CDR2 YYNGEE. CDR3 bases: TGTGCCAGCAGCGTAGGACGACAGGTCATAACAGATACGCAGTATTTT. Its protein product is CASSVGRQVITDTQYF. Full variable domain (missing parts from reference TRBV9 and TRBJ2-3): DSGVTQTPKHLITATGQRVTLRCSPRSGDLSVYWYQQSLDQGLQFLIQYYNGEERAKGNILERFSAQQFPDLHSELNLSSLELGDSALYFCASSVGRQVITDTQYFGPGTRLTVL.

J is TRBJ2-1 and V is TRBV11-3, with a tentative D call TRBD2 (5 bases). The CDR3 contains 14 residues. V was cut by 2 bases and J by 0 bases, with 5 bases left in between. Looked up from germline, CDR1 is SGHNT and CDR2 is YENEEA. This CDR3 reads CASSLRGSYNEQFF. For the CDR3, the DNA is TGTGCCAGCAGCTTACGGGGCTCCTACAATGAGCAGTTCTTC.

This chain uses TRBV5-1 with TRBJ2-2; possibly TRBD2 for D (6 bases). The CDR3 is 15 amino acids. Germline V gene data show CDR1 as SGHRS and CDR2 as YFSETQ. V dropped 4 bases and J dropped 5 bases, with 15 bases sitting between them. The CDR3 DNA reads as TGCGCCAGCAGCCCCGGCGGGACCCGAACCGGGGAGCTGTTTTTT. Its translation is CASSPGGTRTGELFF. The full variable domain, with the rest looked up from reference TRBV5-1 and TRBJ2-2, is KAGVTQTPRYLIKTRGQQVTLSCSPISGHRSVSWYQQTPGQGLQFLFEYFSETQRNKGNFPGRFSGRQFSNSRSEMNVSTLELGDSALYLCASSPGGTRTGELFFGEGSRLTVL.

The rearrangement links TRBV7-9 to TRBJ1-1; possibly TRBD1 for D (5 bases). The length of the CDR3 is 15 residues. Germline CDR1 is SEHNR and CDR2 is FQNEAQ (reference sequence). V was trimmed by 5 bases and J by 0 bases, leaving 13 bases between them. The CDR3 region is CASSPSGGLNTEAFF. The CDR3 DNA reads TGTGCCAGCAGCCCGAGCGGGGGTTTGAACACTGAAGCTTTCTTT.

The chain joins TRBV4-3 to TRBJ2-7; D is possibly TRBD1 (5 bases). In germline, CDR1 is LGHNA, CDR2 YSLEER. The V gene lost 8 bases and the J gene lost 7 bases, with 6 bases spanning the gap. The CDR3 contains 9 residues. CDR3 in DNA: TGCGCCAGCCAGGGAGAGCAGTACTTC. Protein: CASQGEQYF.

This clone came up a few times. The chain couples TRBV6-5 to TRBJ1-1, with TRBD1 matching over 8 bases. This CDR3 is built from 15 residues. Per germline, CDR1 MNHEY and CDR2 SVGAGI. With V trimmed by 6 bases and J by 0 bases, 6 bases remained unmatched. The CDR3: CASSRPGQVNTEAFF. CDR3 sequence (DNA): TGTGCCAGCAGCCGCCCGGGACAGGTGAACACTGAAGCTTTCTTT.

This chain joins TRBV7-9 and TRBJ2-1; D not certain. Germline V gene lookup returns CDR1 SEHNR and CDR2 FQNEAQ (reference sequence). This CDR3 has 12 amino acids. The V gene lost 0 bases and the J gene lost 5 bases, with 2 bases spanning the gap. CDR3 DNA: TGTGCCAGCAGCTTAGCGGACAATGAGCAGTTCTTC. This encodes CASSLADNEQFF.

The V and J genes are TRBV29-1 and TRBJ2-3; tentatively, D is TRBD1 (6 bases). Germline CDR1 reads SQVTM; CDR2 reads ANQGSEA. The CDR3 consists of 19 residues. V shed 2 bases and J shed 0 bases, with 24 bases lying between them. This CDR3 is CSVERGHVGDLLSTDTQYF. CDR3 nucleotides: TGCAGCGTTGAAAGGGGACATGTTGGGGACCTACTAAGCACAGATACGCAGTATTTT.

The V and J genes are TRBV5-4 and TRBJ2-1; the match to TRBD2 covers 8 bases. This CDR3 spans 14 amino acids. With V trimmed by 1 base and J by 6 bases, 3 bases remained unmatched. Germline loops: CDR1 SGHNT, CDR2 YYREEE (reference sequence). The CDR3 sequence: CASSLTGTSNEQFF. CDR3 in DNA: TGTGCCAGCAGCTTGACTGGGACTAGCAATGAGCAGTTCTTC.

In its sample, this clone was seen once. The genes are TRBV7-6 and TRBJ2-7; 7 bases are shared with TRBD1. The trim removed 5 bases at V and 2 bases at J, leaving 6 bases unmatched. Germline assignment: CDR1 SGHVS and CDR2 FNYEAQ. The CDR3 has 14 residues. The CDR3 nucleotides read TGTGCCAGCAGCACTTCGACAGGGCCCTACGAGCAGTACTTC. As protein: CASSTSTGPYEQYF. Combining the CDR3 with reference TRBV7-6 and TRBJ2-7 gives the whole variable domain GAGVSQSPRYKVTKRGQDVALRCDPISGHVSLYWYRQALGQGPEFLTYFNYEAQQDKSGLPNDRFSAERPEGSISTLTIQRTEQRDSAMYRCASSTSTGPYEQYFGPGTRLTVT.

This clone was picked up one time. The rearrangement links TRBV30 to TRBJ2-2; TRBD1 agrees at 9 bases. Germline V gives CDR1 GTSNPN, CDR2 SVGIG (reference sequence). The CDR3 length is 15 residues. V was clipped by 3 bases and J by 1 base; unmatched bases: 3. The CDR3 nucleotides read TGTGCCTGGAGCCTGGGACAGGGGAACACCGGGGAGCTGTTTTTT. Translated, it gives CAWSLGQGNTGELFF.

This chain links TRBV6-4 with TRBJ1-1; 8 bases are shared with TRBD1. The CDR3 loop spans 13 amino acids. With 2 bases clipped from V and 10 bases from J, the junction kept 6 bases outside the gene matches. Germline V CDR1 and CDR2: MRHNA, SNTAGT. The CDR3 spells CASSDTLQGVAFF. The DNA for the CDR3 is TGTGCCAGCAGTGACACATTACAGGGGGTAGCTTTCTTT.

The V call is TRBV11-2, the J call TRBJ2-5, with a weak D call TRBD1 (6 bases). V lost 4 bases and J 5 bases, leaving 11 bases between the germline ends. CDR3 size: 13 residues. The V gene's germline CDR1 is SGHAT and CDR2 FQNNGV. CDR3 coding DNA: TGTGCCAGCAGCTACGACAGGCGGGAGACCCAGTACTTC. It codes for CASSYDRRETQYF.

CDR3 DNA sequence: TGTGCCTGGAGCACTCGTTTAGGGGCAGGGGCTACCGGGGAGCTGTTTTTT. It is translated as CAWSTRLGAGATGELFF. V usage is TRBV30 and J usage is TRBJ2-2; weak D call: TRBD1 (6 bases). The CDR3 contains 17 residues. Germline CDR1 reads GTSNPN; CDR2 reads SVGIG (reference sequence). Trimming stripped 3 bases from V and 5 bases from J, with 22 bases between.

This chain uses TRBV6-5 with TRBJ1-6; 7 positions match TRBD1. The CDR3 is 15 residues long. Germline V CDR1 and CDR2: MNHEY, SVGAGI. The J segment lost 7 bases and the V segment lost 7 bases, leaving 10 bases of the junction unmatched. CDR3 residues: CASTQGTGANSPLHF. CDR3 bases: TGTGCCAGCACCCAGGGAACAGGGGCCAATTCACCCCTCCACTTT.

The CDR3 reads CASSSRDRGPYEQYF. The CDR3 nucleotides are TGTGCCAGCAGCTCCCGGGACAGGGGTCCCTACGAGCAGTACTTC. J is TRBJ2-7 and V is TRBV7-2; TRBD1 agrees at 10 bases. Trimming removed 4 bases from V and 2 bases from J; junction bases left unmatched: 5. The germline CDR1 and CDR2 sequences are SGHTA and FQGNSA. The CDR3 has 15 residues.

The CDR3 sequence is CASSETGYGYTF. The CDR3 region has the DNA TGTGCCAGCAGTGAAACGGGGTATGGCTACACCTTC. V and J are TRBV2 and TRBJ1-2; D gene ambiguous. V gave up 2 bases and J gave up 5 bases, with 6 bases separating them. This CDR3 region has 12 residues. Per germline, CDR1 SNHLY and CDR2 FYNNEI.

The rearrangement joins TRBV19 to TRBJ2-1; 8 bases are a match to TRBD2. The germline V gene has CDR1 LNHDA and CDR2 SQIVND (reference sequence). The length of the CDR3 is 13 residues. The trim removed 5 bases at V and 3 bases at J, leaving 0 bases unmatched. CDR3 sequence (DNA): TGTGCCAGTAGTGCGGGAGGCTACAATGAGCAGTTCTTC. This translates into CASSAGGYNEQFF. Full variable domain (remainder filled in from reference TRBV19 and TRBJ2-1): DGGITQSPKYLFRKEGQNVTLSCEQNLNHDAMYWYRQDPGQGLRLIYYSQIVNDFQKGDIAEGYSVSREKKESFPLTVTSAQKNPTAFYLCASSAGGYNEQFFGPGTRLTVL.

The chain couples TRBV4-3 to TRBJ1-2; no definite D call. Trimming took off 0 bases at V and 3 bases at J, with 8 bases between the two ends. Germline V gene lookup returns CDR1 LGHNA and CDR2 YSLEER. This CDR3 region has 14 residues. CDR3 sequence reads: CASSQDGEHYGYTF. The CDR3 region has the DNA TGCGCCAGCAGCCAAGATGGGGAGCACTATGGCTACACCTTC.

The chain has TRBV23-1 and TRBJ2-7; D ambiguous. TRBV23-1 qualifies as an ORF whose function is uncertain. The germline V and J ends were trimmed by 7 bases and 3 bases, with 10 bases remaining between them. This CDR3 has 12 amino acids. CDR3 residues: CASIPDGYEQYF. Here the CDR3 DNA reads TGCGCCAGCATTCCGGACGGCTACGAGCAGTACTTC.

This clone was counted between two and nine times. The rearrangement links TRBV7-2 to TRBJ2-7; TRBD2 agrees at 7 bases. The CDR3 has 15 residues. The V and J ends lost 5 bases and 0 bases, in that order; junction bases with no gene match: 7. Germline loops: CDR1 SGHTA, CDR2 FQGNSA. The chain's CDR3 is CASSVSSGISYEQYF. Here the CDR3 DNA reads TGTGCCAGCAGCGTCTCTAGCGGAATCTCCTACGAGCAGTACTTC.

The genes are TRBV6-5 and TRBJ2-3, with 7 bases identical to TRBD2. CDR1 is MNHEY, CDR2 SVGAGI, per germline. Losses at the gene ends were 10 bases for V and 3 bases for J; bases not matched to a gene: 10. The CDR3 consists of 14 residues. The CDR3 region has the DNA TGTGCCACTGAGGGAGGGGACGGGACAGATACGCAGTATTTT. Translation gives CATEGGDGTDTQYF.